Listed below are T cell receptor beta chains from one sample, sequenced in a study of T-cell reconstitution after alpha-beta-depleted transplantation in children. TCRdb ran MiXCR on the PCR reads and lists one entry per CDR3 protein. The sample consists of about 580,000 distinct CDR3 sequences, about a quarter of them appearing once. Source: PBMCs, taken before TCRalphabeta/CD19-depleted stem cell transplant. These receptors all stem from a boy in the first two years of life with Wiskott-Aldrich syndrome, due to receive a stem cell transplant. CDR3s include the opening cysteine and the closing phenylalanine or tryptophan. Not all rows give a size; the values are once, few, many and, for expanded clones, a class.

V: TRBV20-1; size: .; J: TRBJ2-1; CDR3: CSAHSLRGSYNEQFF
V: TRBV20-1; size: few; J: TRBJ2-4; CDR3: CSARDGLAKNIQYF
V: TRBV20-1; size: .; J: TRBJ2-7; CDR3: CSASSAGGRSYEQYF
V: TRBV20-1; size: .; J: TRBJ2-5; CDR3: CSARDPGLAGQEETQYF
V: TRBV28; size: .; J: TRBJ1-5; CDR3: CASSPGRPNQPQHF
V: TRBV20-1; size: few; J: TRBJ2-1; CDR3: CSAISHGRATEQFF
V: TRBV6-1; size: few; J: TRBJ2-5; CDR3: CASSNRNGYQETQYF
V: TRBV10-2; size: .; J: TRBJ2-1; CDR3: CASIPASYNEQFF
V: TRBV25-1; size: .; J: TRBJ2-5; CDR3: CASSTWTSGGETQYF
V: TRBV28; size: .; J: TRBJ1-5; CDR3: CASKRRGNQPQHF
V: TRBV7-9; size: few; J: TRBJ2-1; CDR3: CASSLSTSPIWDEQFF
V: TRBV20-1; size: few; J: TRBJ2-1; CDR3: CSARASIKADEQFF
V: TRBV7-2; size: few; J: TRBJ1-1; CDR3: CASSLSSEAFF
V: TRBV5-1; size: .; J: TRBJ2-1; CDR3: CASSLEVRGSRYNEQFF
V: TRBV2; size: .; J: TRBJ1-5; CDR3: CASSVDRAFSNQPQHF
V: TRBV5-1; size: .; J: TRBJ1-3; CDR3: CACSLTTSGNTIYF
V: TRBV4-1; size: .; J: TRBJ2-7; CDR3: CASSQGLAGGYEQYF
V: TRBV20-1; size: .; J: TRBJ2-3; CDR3: CSASEQGAWADTQYF
V: TRBV12-3/TRBV12-4; size: .; J: TRBJ2-7; CDR3: CASSRSGGIYEQYF
V: TRBV20-1; size: .; J: TRBJ2-3; CDR3: CSAREGLFTDTQYF
V: TRBV12-3/TRBV12-4; size: few; J: TRBJ2-2; CDR3: CASTRRERNTGELFF
V: TRBV10-3; size: .; J: TRBJ2-1; CDR3: CAIKGAGEGEQFF
V: TRBV25-1; size: .; J: TRBJ2-7; CDR3: CASSESQTEVYF
V: TRBV5-1; size: few; J: TRBJ2-2; CDR3: CASSLSWTGELFF
V: TRBV27; size: .; J: TRBJ2-3; CDR3: CASSPWLVTDTQYF
V: TRBV20-1; size: .; J: TRBJ2-1; CDR3: CSARARTSAHAQFF
V: TRBV10-3; size: .; J: TRBJ2-3; CDR3: CAIREGATDTQYF
V: TRBV11-2; size: .; J: TRBJ2-2; CDR3: CASRDDREYTGELFF
V: TRBV20-1; size: .; J: TRBJ2-3; CDR3: CSARGEPGRLADTQYF
V: TRBV12-3/TRBV12-4; size: .; J: TRBJ1-1; CDR3: CASSTGARNTEAFF
V: TRBV12-3/TRBV12-4; size: .; J: TRBJ2-7; CDR3: CASSYLAGGGSYEQYF
V: TRBV6-5; size: .; J: TRBJ2-3; CDR3: CASSYWDNTDTQYF
V: TRBV7-2; size: .; J: TRBJ2-3; CDR3: CASSPDSLGTQYF
V: TRBV10-3; size: few; J: TRBJ1-2; CDR3: CAISETWTGGGYGYTF
V: TRBV20-1; size: .; J: TRBJ2-7; CDR3: CSMSGQGTYEQYF
V: TRBV20-1; size: .; J: TRBJ1-3; CDR3: CSARDLQGSGNTIYF
V: TRBV12-3/TRBV12-4; size: .; J: TRBJ2-3; CDR3: CASSTKSGRTDTQYF
V: TRBV11-2; size: few; J: TRBJ2-2; CDR3: CASSPQIGSGELFF
V: TRBV6-2/TRBV6-3; size: few; J: TRBJ2-3; CDR3: CASSYPTGRSVVTDTQYF
V: TRBV20-1; size: few; J: TRBJ2-4; CDR3: CSAPRIAGGWDIQYF
V: TRBV6-2/TRBV6-3; size: few; J: TRBJ2-1; CDR3: CASSLQPTYNEQFF
V: TRBV28; size: few; J: TRBJ1-3; CDR3: CASSLQGAGGNTIYF
V: TRBV19; size: .; J: TRBJ2-1; CDR3: CASTPENNEQFF
V: TRBV5-1; size: few; J: TRBJ2-7; CDR3: CASSTGLAGVNEQYF
V: TRBV20-1; size: .; J: TRBJ2-1; CDR3: CSVDLGLAGYNEQFF
V: TRBV7-2; size: .; J: TRBJ1-5; CDR3: CASSFGTPRGQPQHF
V: TRBV18; size: few; J: TRBJ1-2; CDR3: CASSPRSGDGYTF
V: TRBV5-1; size: few; J: TRBJ2-5; CDR3: CASSLLGGPETQYF
V: TRBV7-2; size: .; J: TRBJ2-7; CDR3: CASSLGYISYEQYF
V: TRBV28; size: .; J: TRBJ2-5; CDR3: CASPLFGDGLETQYF
V: TRBV18; size: once; J: TRBJ1-2; CDR3: CASSPRGTGLSNYGYTF
V: TRBV7-2; size: .; J: TRBJ1-2; CDR3: CASSPYGGRNYGYTF
V: TRBV5-1; size: few; J: TRBJ2-1; CDR3: CASSRSMTNEQFF
V: TRBV12-3/TRBV12-4; size: .; J: TRBJ1-6; CDR3: CASSLRTGVNSPLHF
V: TRBV28; size: .; J: TRBJ1-4; CDR3: CASIRQGDLEKLFF
V: TRBV5-5; size: few; J: TRBJ2-3; CDR3: CASSLSPTQPGDTDTQYF
V: TRBV3-1; size: .; J: TRBJ1-1; CDR3: CASSHPDREAFF
V: TRBV5-5; size: .; J: TRBJ2-1; CDR3: CASSHPASEFNEQFF
V: TRBV20-1; size: .; J: TRBJ2-7; CDR3: CSAPGLAGDEQYF
V: TRBV5-6; size: few; J: TRBJ1-1; CDR3: CASRLNQGNTEAFF